The 2 T cell receptor beta chains given below trace back to one sample, sequenced in a study of blood T cell repertoires in COVID-19 (dated by TCRdb to about 2020). Receptor libraries were prepared by the immunoSEQ multiplex PCR assay. The table comes from immuneACCESS by way of TCRdb, which keeps in-frame sequences with V and J called. Part of the clones is missing from these tables; in studies checked, under half for an unresolved V gene and the rest for unknown reasons. The sample yields some 220,000 clones; around 85% were counted once. Roughly 2.2% of the sample comes from the top ten. Sequenced: peripheral blood. The source is a woman between 65 and 79 years old with COVID-19, enrolled during active disease.

This rearrangement joins TRBV5-8 to TRBJ2-3; 8 bases are a match to TRBD1. This CDR3 comprises 16 residues. V trimming: 4 bases; J trimming: 2 bases; junction bases outside the gene matches: 9. Germline lookup yields CDR1 SGHTS and CDR2 YDEGEE. CDR3 region: CASSPGTGLTTDTQYF. The CDR3 bases are TGTGCCAGCAGCCCCGGGACAGGACTAACCACAGATACGCAGTATTTT.

The chain combines TRBV7-9 with TRBJ1-2; 7 bases are a match to TRBD1. The CDR3 has 16 residues. Germline V CDR1 and CDR2: SEHNR, FQNEAQ (reference sequence). Trimming at V came to 1 base and at J to 4 bases, leaving 9 bases not matched to a gene. The CDR3 here is CASSLVETGLSYGYTF. CDR3 bases: TGTGCCAGCAGCTTAGTGGAGACAGGGCTTTCCTATGGCTACACCTTC.